Listed here is a single T cell receptor beta chain. These data are taken from a study of T cell responses to AZD1222 COVID-19 vaccine. Method: immunoSEQ multiplex PCR; TCRdb's copy keeps in-frame clones and lacks some. This sample has some 54,000 clones, with 87% found just once. The source material was peripheral blood, sampled on day 0 of AZD1222 vaccination. This receptor was obtained from an adult in good health.

Written as DNA, the CDR3 is TGTGCCAGCAGCCAAGAAGGACTCTCATCGCATTTT. Translated, it gives CASSQEGLSSHF. The chain uses TRBV6-1 and TRBJ1-5; D is ambiguous. This CDR3 is built from 12 residues. V was shortened by 6 bases and J by 15 bases, with 18 bases between the two germline ends. CDR1 is MNHNS and CDR2 is SASEGT in the germline V gene.